Sequencing of this TCR beta chain was carried out in a study of Ad26.COV2.S vaccination and SARS-CoV-2 variants. Looking at the study overall: Once or twice, 56 days apart, Ad26.COV2.S was delivered intramuscularly. The study, taken as a whole, reports: Vaccine and placebo recipients had similar non-spike TCR breadth. Analytic work on TCR breadth and depth might have understated the full extent of total T cell responses.

Germline values: CDR1 LNHDA, CDR2 SQIVND (reference sequence). The CDR3 spans 14 residues. J lost 7 bases, V lost 2 bases, and 7 bases had no gene match. The treatment denotes: about 20 received Ad26.COV2.S at low or high dose, single or two shots; 5 received placebo; per-sample allocation not given. Collection of the samples took place on day 63 after the first injection of vaccine or placebo. Clones were read by immunoSEQ multiplex PCR, and TCRdb kept only the in-frame ones, dropping some. Seen here are 400,000 or so clones, less than 90% observed once, and the top ten hold 3.5%. With respect to this clone: Antigen: not known.

The material sequenced was peripheral blood, taken in a trial of Ad26.COV2.S vaccine versus placebo. This receptor was obtained from a person aged 18-60 years who received the Ad26.COV2.S COVID-19 vaccine or a placebo. The genes are TRBV19 and TRBJ1-2, with TRBD1 matching over 7 bases. DNA for the CDR3: TGTGCCAGTAGTATAAACCAGGGGGACGCTGGCTACACCTTC. This encodes CASSINQGDAGYTF.